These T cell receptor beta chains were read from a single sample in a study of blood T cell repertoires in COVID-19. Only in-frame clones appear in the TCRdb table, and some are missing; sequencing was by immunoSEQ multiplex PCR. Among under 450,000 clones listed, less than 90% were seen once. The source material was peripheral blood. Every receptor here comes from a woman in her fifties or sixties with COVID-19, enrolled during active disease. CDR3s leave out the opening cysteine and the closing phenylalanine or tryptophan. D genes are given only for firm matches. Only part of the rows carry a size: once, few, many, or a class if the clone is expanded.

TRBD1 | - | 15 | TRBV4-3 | ASSQDVGQGANYGYT
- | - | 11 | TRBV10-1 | ASAGDNTGELF
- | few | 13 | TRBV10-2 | ASSESGSPGETQY
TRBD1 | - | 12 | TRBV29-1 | SVEALTGTGRMF
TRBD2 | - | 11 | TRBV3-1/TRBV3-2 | ASSRTSAGELF
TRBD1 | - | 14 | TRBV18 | ASSPPATGGTGELF
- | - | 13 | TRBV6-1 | ASSEAGVRTYEQY
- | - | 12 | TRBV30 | AWRRQGLNSPLH
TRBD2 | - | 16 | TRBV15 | ATSPSRGSHLAKNIQY
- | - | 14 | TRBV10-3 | AISPRQAPHTGELF
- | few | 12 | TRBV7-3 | ASSLGHNTGELF
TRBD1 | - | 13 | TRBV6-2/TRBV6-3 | ASSGHRGENTEAF
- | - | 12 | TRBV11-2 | ASSRPGAKNIQY
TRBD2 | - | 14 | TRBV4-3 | ASSQASSGGAHEQF
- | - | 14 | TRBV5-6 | ASSLTKDRNNQPQH
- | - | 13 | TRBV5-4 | ASTTTVANTGELF
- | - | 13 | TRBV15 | ATSRQRSYNSPLH
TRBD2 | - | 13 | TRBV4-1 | ASSPRTSGYYEQY
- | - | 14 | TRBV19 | ASSPRGGHSITEAF
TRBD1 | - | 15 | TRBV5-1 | ASSFADRGIAKNIQY
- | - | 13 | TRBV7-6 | ASSYSATTNEKLF
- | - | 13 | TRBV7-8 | ASSPWTNLNTEAF
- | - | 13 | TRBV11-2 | ASSLATANTDTQY
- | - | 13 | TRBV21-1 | ASSKALAVDYGYT
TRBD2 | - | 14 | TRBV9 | ASSLAGGDFHGELF
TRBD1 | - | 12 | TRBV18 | ASSPPGQDTEAF
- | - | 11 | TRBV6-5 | ASSYRRYNEQF
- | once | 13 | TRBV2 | ASSAMGANTGELF
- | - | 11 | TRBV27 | ASSLSLAREQF
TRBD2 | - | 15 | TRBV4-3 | ASSQGQLAASTDTQY
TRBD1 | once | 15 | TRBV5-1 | ASSGGTGGSLGYGYT